A selection of T cell receptor beta chains follows, all from one sample in a study of blood T cell repertoires in COVID-19. Here immunoSEQ multiplex PCR was the method, and the copy in TCRdb shows in-frame clones only, minus some. There are roughly 400,000 clones in the sample; around 87% occur only once, and about 2.5% lies in the top ten. Source material: peripheral blood. All receptors derive from a woman in her sixties with COVID-19, enrolled during active disease. The CDR3 runs from the conserved cysteine through the conserved F or W. D genes are given only for firm matches.

TRBJ2-7 | TRBV7-2 | TRBD2 | CASSLSLAGGYEQYF
TRBJ2-3 | TRBV10-1 | TRBD2 | CASSESLSGLGSLDTQYF
TRBJ2-1 | TRBV6-2/TRBV6-3 | - | CASSYGQIPYNEQFF
TRBJ2-2 | TRBV3-1/TRBV3-2 | TRBD2 | CASSHGLAGGGTGELFF
TRBJ2-5 | TRBV6-5 | TRBD2 | CASTRRGGSETQYF
TRBJ2-1 | TRBV6-5 | TRBD2 | CASSSHGLAGSFF
TRBJ1-1 | TRBV10-3 | - | CAISVSQGRALLNTEAFF
TRBJ1-3 | TRBV6-5 | - | CASSYSYSTGNTIYF
TRBJ1-5 | TRBV11-3 | TRBD1 | CASSPFKDRGPYSNQPQHF
TRBJ1-5 | TRBV6-2/TRBV6-3 | - | CASSHRTSGNQPQHF
TRBJ1-1 | TRBV7-9 | - | CASTKNRFTEAFF
TRBJ2-2 | TRBV24-1 | - | CATSESYNTGELFF
TRBJ2-1 | TRBV28 | - | CASSPAGSSYNEQFF
TRBJ2-7 | TRBV6-6 | - | CASKGGAGKTEQYF
TRBJ2-2 | TRBV19 | TRBD2 | CASSQGRLAGGSRELFF
TRBJ1-2 | TRBV7-9 | TRBD1 | CASKGTGPNYGYTF
TRBJ1-5 | TRBV28 | - | CASSLYRDNQPQHF
TRBJ2-1 | TRBV11-2 | TRBD2 | CASSPMGSSGERNEQFF
TRBJ1-2 | TRBV27 | - | CASSQTENYGYTF
TRBJ1-2 | TRBV28 | - | CASSQLDSFYGYTF
TRBJ1-4 | TRBV18 | - | CASSPFQGYNEKLFF
TRBJ1-2 | TRBV5-1 | - | CASSLGDRDYGYTF
TRBJ2-3 | TRBV5-1 | TRBD2 | CASSPRLAGGDTQYF
TRBJ1-2 | TRBV30 | TRBD1 | CAWSYLAWDRNGYTF
TRBJ2-2 | TRBV21-1 | - | CASSPDTQHPNTGELFF
TRBJ1-2 | TRBV3-1/TRBV3-2 | - | CASSQVQGSGYTF
TRBJ2-1 | TRBV28 | - | CASSPLGAGSEQFF
TRBJ2-7 | TRBV3-1/TRBV3-2 | - | CASSQFLREQYF
TRBJ2-1 | TRBV19 | TRBD1 | CASSRRGTGIYNEQFF
TRBJ1-5 | TRBV24-1 | - | CATSDGSTGVSNQPQHF
TRBJ1-2 | TRBV28 | - | CASSLWDRGYYGYTF
TRBJ2-7 | TRBV28 | - | CASNNGGSYEQYF
TRBJ2-1 | TRBV6-5 | TRBD2 | CASSLAGGRDEQFF
TRBJ1-2 | TRBV29-1 | TRBD1 | CSVLVTGPNYGYTF
TRBJ2-3 | TRBV6-2/TRBV6-3 | TRBD2 | CASSIGLADTQYF
TRBJ2-2 | TRBV6-6 | - | CASSYSARNTGELFF
TRBJ1-2 | TRBV28 | - | CASSFPAGSKGYTF
TRBJ1-2 | TRBV3-1/TRBV3-2 | - | CASSQLNLNYGYTF
TRBJ1-1 | TRBV7-3 | - | CASSSARNTEAFF
TRBJ1-2 | TRBV5-4 | TRBD1 | CASSLFDRANYGYTF
TRBJ2-5 | TRBV2 | TRBD2 | CASKERGVQETQYF